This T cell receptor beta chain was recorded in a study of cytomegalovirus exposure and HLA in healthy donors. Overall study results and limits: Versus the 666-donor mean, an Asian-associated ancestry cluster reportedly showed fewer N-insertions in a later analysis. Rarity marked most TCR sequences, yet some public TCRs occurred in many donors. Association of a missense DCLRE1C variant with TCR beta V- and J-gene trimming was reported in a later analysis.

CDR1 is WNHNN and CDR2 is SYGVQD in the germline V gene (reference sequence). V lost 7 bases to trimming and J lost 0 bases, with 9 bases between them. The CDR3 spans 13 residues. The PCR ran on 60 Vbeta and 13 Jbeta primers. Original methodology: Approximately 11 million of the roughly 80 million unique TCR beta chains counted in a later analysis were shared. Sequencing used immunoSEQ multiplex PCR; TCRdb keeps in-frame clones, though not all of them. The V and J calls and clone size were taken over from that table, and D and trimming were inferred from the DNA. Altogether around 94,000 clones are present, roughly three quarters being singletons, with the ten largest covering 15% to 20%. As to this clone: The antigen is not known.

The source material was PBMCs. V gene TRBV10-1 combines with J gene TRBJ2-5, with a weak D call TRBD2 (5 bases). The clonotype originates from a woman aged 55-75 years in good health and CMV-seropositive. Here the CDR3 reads CASIRSDQETQYF. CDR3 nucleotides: TGCGCCAGCATCCGTAGCGACCAAGAGACCCAGTACTTC.